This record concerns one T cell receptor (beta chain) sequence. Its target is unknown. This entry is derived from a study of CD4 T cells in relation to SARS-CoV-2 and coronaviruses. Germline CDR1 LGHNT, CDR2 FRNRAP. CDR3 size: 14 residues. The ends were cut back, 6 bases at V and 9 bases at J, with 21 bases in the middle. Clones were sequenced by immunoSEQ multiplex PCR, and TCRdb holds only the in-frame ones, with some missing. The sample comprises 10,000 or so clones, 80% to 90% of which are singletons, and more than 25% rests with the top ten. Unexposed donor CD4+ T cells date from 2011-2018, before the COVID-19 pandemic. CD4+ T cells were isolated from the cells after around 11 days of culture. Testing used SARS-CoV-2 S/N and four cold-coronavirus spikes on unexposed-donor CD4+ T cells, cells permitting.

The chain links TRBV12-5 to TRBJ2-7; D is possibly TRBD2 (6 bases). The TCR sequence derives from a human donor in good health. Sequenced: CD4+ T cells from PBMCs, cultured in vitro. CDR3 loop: CASGPPGLRLGQYF. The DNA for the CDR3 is TGTGCTAGTGGCCCGCCGGGACTTAGGCTCGGGCAGTACTTC.